This TCR beta chain was identified in a study of blood T cell repertoires in COVID-19. Clones were sequenced by immunoSEQ multiplex PCR, and TCRdb holds only the in-frame ones, with some missing. The sample includes roughly 250,000 clones, more than 75% of them seen just once. Trimming pared 8 bases from V and 7 bases from J, leaving 11 bases between. This CDR3 is built from 11 residues. The germline V gene encodes CDR1 LNHDA and CDR2 SQIVND (reference sequence). This chain connects TRBV19 to TRBJ1-1; D may be TRBD1 (6 bases). The sequenced material came from PBMCs or T cells enriched from blood (not recorded which). The sequence was obtained from a woman in her 40s with acute COVID-19. CDR3: CASSDRLEAFF. The CDR3 bases are TGTGCCAGTTCGGACAGACTTGAAGCTTTCTTT. Supplemented by reference TRBV19 and TRBJ1-1, the full variable domain reads DGGITQSPKYLFRKEGQNVTLSCEQNLNHDAMYWYRQDPGQGLRLIYYSQIVNDFQKGDIAEGYSVSREKKESFPLTVTSAQKNPTAFYLCASSDRLEAFFGQGTRLTVV.